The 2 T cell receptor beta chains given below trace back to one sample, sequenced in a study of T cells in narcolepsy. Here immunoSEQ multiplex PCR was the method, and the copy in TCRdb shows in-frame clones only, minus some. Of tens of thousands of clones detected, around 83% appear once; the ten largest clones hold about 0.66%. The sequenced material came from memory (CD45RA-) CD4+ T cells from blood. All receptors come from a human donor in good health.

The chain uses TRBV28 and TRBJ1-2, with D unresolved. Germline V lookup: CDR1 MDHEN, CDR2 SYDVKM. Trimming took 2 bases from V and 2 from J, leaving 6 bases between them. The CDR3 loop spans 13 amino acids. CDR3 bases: TGTGCCAGCAGTTTAAAGGGCAACTATGGCTACACCTTC. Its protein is CASSLKGNYGYTF.

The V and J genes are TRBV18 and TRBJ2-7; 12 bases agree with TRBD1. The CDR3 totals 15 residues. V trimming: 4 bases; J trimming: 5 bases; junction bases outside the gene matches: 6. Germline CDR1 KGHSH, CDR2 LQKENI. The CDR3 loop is CASSRDRGQENEQYF. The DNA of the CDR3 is TGTGCCAGCTCACGGGACAGGGGGCAAGAAAACGAGCAGTACTTC.